These 2 T cell receptor beta chains were sequenced from one sample in a study of T-cell reconstitution after alpha-beta-depleted transplantation in children. TCRbeta library construction was performed incorporating unique molecular identifiers. MiXCR, applied by TCRdb to the PCR reads, yields one record per CDR3 protein. The sample records more than 200,000 distinct CDR3 sequences, 7% to 9% being singletons. This sample comprised PBMCs, mostly from graft donor cells, obtained 360 days after TCRalphabeta/CD19-depleted stem cell transplant. All receptors come from a male patient aged 2 to 9 who had a stem cell transplant for acute myeloid leukemia, so the T cells may come from the graft donor.

V is TRBV20-1 and J is TRBJ2-5; D is unclear. This CDR3 region has 13 residues. The germline CDR1 and CDR2 sequences are DFQATT and SNEGSKA (reference sequence). The ends were cut back, 3 bases at V and 4 bases at J, with 12 bases in the middle. DNA for the CDR3: TGCAGTGCTAGTCGCTTCCCCCCAGAGACCCAGTACTTC. Its protein product is CSASRFPPETQYF.

This clonotype appeared many times. The chain is built from TRBV18 and TRBJ1-3, with D tentatively TRBD1 (6 bases). From germline, CDR1 is KGHSH and CDR2 LQKENI. CDR3 length: 16 amino acids. Trimming left V 3 bases short and J 4 bases short, with 16 bases between. In DNA form, the CDR3 reads TGTGCCAGCTCACCTCCGAACCCAGGGGACGGAAACACCATATATTTT. This gives the protein CASSPPNPGDGNTIYF. Full variable domain (missing parts from reference TRBV18 and TRBJ1-3): NAGVMQNPRHLVRRRGQEARLRCSPMKGHSHVYWYRQLPEEGLKFMVYLQKENIIDESGMPKERFSAEFPKEGPSILRIQQVVRGDSAAYFCASSPPNPGDGNTIYFGEGSWLTVV.